This T cell receptor beta chain was sequenced for a study of CD8+CD57+ T cells in acquired aplastic anemia. V was shortened by 5 bases and J by 7 bases, with 11 bases between the two germline ends. This CDR3 is built from 13 residues. Germline CDR1 and CDR2: SEHNR and FQNEAQ (reference sequence). Whoever was chosen for sequencing had shown CD8+CD57+ cell expansion by flow cytometry. As a group, the patients uniformly had severe acquired aplastic anemia. Genomic DNA constituted the template upon which TCR beta VDJ and CDR3 profiling was performed. TCRdb processed the reads anew with MiXCR; each CDR3 protein has one entry. The table records about 200,000 distinct CDR3 sequences, around 50% of them present only once. This clonotype was recorded many times.

The specimen sequenced was sorted CD4+, CD8+, or CD8+CD57+ T cells (not recorded which) from PBMCs. The TCR originated in a human donor with aplastic anemia. The chain has TRBV7-9 and TRBJ1-4; D gene unclear. CDR3 residues: CASSPLTSEKLFF. The CDR3 region has the DNA TGTGCCAGCAGCCCCTTGACAAGTGAAAAACTGTTTTTT. The complete variable domain, with remaining parts taken from reference TRBV7-9 and TRBJ1-4, reads DTGVSQNPRHKITKRGQNVTFRCDPISEHNRLYWYRQTLGQGPEFLTYFQNEAQLEKSRLLSDRFSAERPKGSFSTLEIQRTEQGDSAMYLCASSPLTSEKLFFGSGTQLSVL.